The rows below give T cell receptor beta chains drawn from one sample of a study of T cell changes during pregnancy in multiple sclerosis. Measured with immunoSEQ multiplex PCR; TCRdb has only the in-frame clones, and not every one. The sample shows around 80,000 clones, just over 90% of them seen only once. This specimen consisted of peripheral blood, obtained before pregnancy. The receptors stem from a female donor with multiple sclerosis, enrolled in a pregnancy study. The CDR3 runs from the conserved cysteine through the conserved F or W. A D gene is named only where the DNA matches it firmly. Clone size is not always given. Where it is, it says once, few, many or a class for expanded clones.

j_call v_call clone_size d_call cdr3_nt cdr3_aa
TRBJ2-2 TRBV7-9 - - TGTGCCAGCAGCTCACCGACGGGCACCGGGGAGCTGTTTTTT CASSSPTGTGELFF
TRBJ1-6 TRBV7-2 - - TGTGCCAGCAGCTCCTCAGGGGTCTCACCCCTCCACTTT CASSSSGVSPLHF
TRBJ1-2 TRBV7-9 once TRBD1 TGTGCCAGCTCGGGGTTGGGACAGGGGTATGGCTACACCTTC CASSGLGQGYGYTF
TRBJ1-6 TRBV11-2 - - TGTGCCAGCAGCTTAGAGGGCTTATTGAAGGCACCCCTCCACTTT CASSLEGLLKAPLHF
TRBJ2-4 TRBV6-1 - TRBD1 TGTGCCAGCGAGGACAGGGACAAAAACATTCAGTACTTC CASEDRDKNIQYF
TRBJ2-7 TRBV19 - TRBD1 TGTGCCAGTAGTCCAAACCTCGGGACAGGGGGCTACGAGCAGTACTTC CASSPNLGTGGYEQYF
TRBJ2-6 TRBV6-6 - TRBD1 TGTGCCAGCAAAGGACAGGGGGCAAGAGGGGCCAACGTCCTGACTTTC CASKGQGARGANVLTF
TRBJ2-3 TRBV30 - - TGTGCCTGGGCATCCCCGGACACACTACCAGATACGCAGTATTTT CAWASPDTLPDTQYF
TRBJ2-1 TRBV9 - TRBD2 TGTGCCAGCAGCGTAGGAGCGGGGAATGAGCAGTTCTTC CASSVGAGNEQFF
TRBJ2-2 TRBV9 once - TGTGCCAGCAGCGTAGCATTACGGGGGACGAACACCGGGGAGCTGTTTTTT CASSVALRGTNTGELFF
TRBJ2-5 TRBV7-6 - - TGTGCCAGTATAGGGGGTCTTGGAGAGACCCAGTACTTC CASIGGLGETQYF
TRBJ1-2 TRBV5-1 - - TGCGCCAGCAGCTTGGGACAGATAAACTATGGCTACACCTTC CASSLGQINYGYTF
TRBJ1-1 TRBV7-2 - - TGTGCCAGCAGCTCCCCCGTGCGGACTGAAGCTTTCTTT CASSSPVRTEAFF
TRBJ2-1 TRBV27 - TRBD1 TGTGCCAGCAGGGTTGGACAGGGGGCCTACAATGAGCAGTTCTTC CASRVGQGAYNEQFF
TRBJ2-7 TRBV28 - - TGTGCCAGCAGCCCTCTAACGAGCTACGAGCAGTACTTC CASSPLTSYEQYF
TRBJ1-5 TRBV7-2 - TRBD1 TGTGCCAGCAGCCCGGGGACAGGGAATCAGCCCCAGCATTTT CASSPGTGNQPQHF
TRBJ2-1 TRBV11-2 - - TGTGCCAGCAGCTTGTCCCCCCGACTGTTCTTC CASSLSPRLFF
TRBJ2-3 TRBV11-3 - TRBD2 TGTGCCAGCAGCTTAGGGGGCGGCGGGGGAGCAGCAGATACGCAGTATTTT CASSLGGGGGAADTQYF
TRBJ1-2 TRBV13 - TRBD1 TGTGCCAGCTCGACAGGGAACTATGGCTACACCTTC CASSTGNYGYTF
TRBJ1-1 TRBV5-1 - - TGCGCCACCAAGGAGTCGGTCCTGAACACTGAAGCTTTCTTT CATKESVLNTEAFF
TRBJ2-3 TRBV6-6 - TRBD2 TGTGCCAGCAGTCTTGGACTAGCCACAGATACGCAGTATTTT CASSLGLATDTQYF
TRBJ2-3 TRBV6-6 - - TGTGCCAGTGGAGGGGTTAGTCGGGATACGCAGTATTTT CASGGVSRDTQYF
TRBJ2-7 TRBV2 - - TGTGCCAGCATCGAAAGGAGCGACCGTCACTACGAGCAGTACTTC CASIERSDRHYEQYF
TRBJ2-7 TRBV5-1 - - TGCGCCAGCAGCTTGGTGGCGGGGCACGACGAGCAGTACTTC CASSLVAGHDEQYF
TRBJ1-2 TRBV13 medium-sized TRBD1 TGTGCCAGCAGCGGATGGACAGGGGAAGGCTACACCTTC CASSGWTGEGYTF
TRBJ1-1 TRBV6-4 once - TGTGCCAGCAGTGAGCGGCCGGGGGGGACTGAAGCTTTCTTT CASSERPGGTEAFF
TRBJ2-1 TRBV5-1 - - TGCGCCAGCAGTATACAGTCCCCGTACAATGAGCAGTTCTTC CASSIQSPYNEQFF
TRBJ2-7 TRBV19 - TRBD1 TGTGCCAGTGTCGCTGGCGCAGGGGGTTTCGGCGAGCAGTACTTC CASVAGAGGFGEQYF
TRBJ2-7 TRBV18 - - TGTGCCAGCTCACCACTTCCAACCTACGAGCAGTACTTC CASSPLPTYEQYF
TRBJ1-4 TRBV27 - TRBD1 TGTGCCAGCAGTTTATCCACAGGGGGGAAACTGTTTTTT CASSLSTGGKLFF
TRBJ2-7 TRBV15 - TRBD2 TGTGCCACCAGCAGAGGAACCGGGACTAGCAGGGGCGAGCAGTACTTC CATSRGTGTSRGEQYF
TRBJ1-2 TRBV29-1 - - TGCAGCGTTCGGACAGCTCTAACCTCTAACTATGGCTACACCTTC CSVRTALTSNYGYTF
TRBJ1-5 TRBV7-8 - TRBD1 TGTGCCAGCAGCGGAATCCGTAGACAGGGTAGCAATCAGCCCCAGCATTTT CASSGIRRQGSNQPQHF
TRBJ2-7 TRBV7-2 - TRBD2 TGTGCCAGCAGCTTTGACAGCGGGGAATCCTACGAGCAGTACTTC CASSFDSGESYEQYF
TRBJ2-1 TRBV7-3 - TRBD2 TGTGCCAGCAGCTTAAGTAGCGGGCCCAATGAGCAGTTCTTC CASSLSSGPNEQFF
TRBJ2-3 TRBV19 - - TGTGCCACCCGGAGGGGGGGAGATACGCAGTATTTT CATRRGGDTQYF
TRBJ1-1 TRBV19 once TRBD1 TGTGCCAGTAGTAAACAATCAGGGGGGAACACTGAAGCTTTCTTT CASSKQSGGNTEAFF
TRBJ2-5 TRBV7-8 few - TGTGCCAGCAGCTCCACGGTTCTACGGGAAACTAAAGAGACCCAGTACTTC CASSSTVLRETKETQYF
TRBJ2-7 TRBV25-1 - - TGTGCCAGCAGTCCAGGGCTCGTTCAGCAGTACTTC CASSPGLVQQYF